This TCR beta chain appears in the sequencing data of a study of blood T cell repertoires in COVID-19. As for the study in general: Sites across the United States, Italy and Spain contributed samples from acute and convalescent COVID-19. Sample material is recorded as cDNA or gDNA derived from T cells, B-cell-depleted T cells, or PBMCs.

Authors' processing steps: Reference gene primer amplification gave estimated nucleated cell counts. Assay used: immunoSEQ multiplex PCR; TCRdb lists only in-frame clones, some missing. That table furnishes V, J and clone size, whereas the DNA furnished D and trimming. Of approximately 240,000 clones detected, 83% appear once; the ten largest clones hold 5.5%. This CDR3 comprises 16 residues. Trimming stripped 0 bases from V and 2 bases from J, with 13 bases between. Germline CDR1 and CDR2: SGDLS and YYNGEE. The sample was peripheral blood. The chain combines TRBV9 with TRBJ2-3, with a tentative D call TRBD2 (6 bases). The receptor was derived from a human donor in a cohort sampled during active COVID-19. This CDR3 is CASSVEAGLLTDTQYF. CDR3 bases: TGTGCCAGCAGCGTAGAGGCGGGATTACTCACAGATACGCAGTATTTT.